This T cell receptor beta chain was sequenced for a study of cytomegalovirus exposure and HLA in healthy donors. Study summary: Later analysis reported that the 120 or so validation repertoires shared the platform of the approximately 690 first-cohort repertoires. Study-wide results and caveats: The tendency of first-cohort TCR clusters to co-occur in the approximately 110 validation repertoires was the finding of a later analysis. The authors listed some 150 TCR beta chains as cytomegalovirus-associated.

About this clone itself: What it binds is unknown.

Some clones are missing from TCRdb's copy, which holds only in-frame ones; the method was immunoSEQ multiplex PCR. The profile shows 260,000 or so clones, around 87% of them singletons. The CDR3 length is 16 residues. Germline CDR1 and CDR2: LGHNA and YNFKEQ. V was cut by 2 bases and J by 1 base, with 15 bases left in between. The clonotype originates from a man aged 18 to 29 in good health and CMV-seronegative. The source material was PBMCs. V and J are TRBV4-2 and TRBJ2-7; D gene unclear. CDR3 amino acids: CASSQLGGAGSYEQYF. The CDR3 DNA reads as TGTGCCAGCAGCCAACTTGGTGGAGCCGGGTCCTACGAGCAGTACTTC.